This TCR beta chain was captured in a study of shared clonotypes between healthy human individuals. General study results and limits: Naive subsets generally had larger estimated richness than memory subsets. The genetic and exposure-history diversity represented was limited by few donors.

Splitting the CD4+ cells yielded a CD45RA+ naive subset and a CD45RA-negative memory subset. This CDR3 has 12 residues. CDR1 is SGDLS, CDR2 YYNGEE, per germline. V lost 4 bases, J lost 9 bases, and 11 bases lay in between. This clone was picked up one time. The antigen is unknown. Generated by immunoSEQ multiplex PCR, the TCRdb table keeps only in-frame clones and is missing some. The sample comprises some 1,600,000 clones, nearly 99% of which are singletons, and about 0.45% rests with the top ten. The TCR was taken from a man aged 25 to 40 in good health. Sequenced: naive CD4+ T cells sorted from blood. Indicated subset: CD45RA+ positively selected. V and J are TRBV9 and TRBJ2-1; weak D call: TRBD2 (6 bases). This CDR3 is CASSPTGVEQFF. CDR3 DNA: TGTGCCAGCAGCCCGACGGGGGTTGAGCAGTTCTTC.